This record covers a single T cell receptor (beta chain). The sample is drawn from a study of T cell responses to AZD1222 COVID-19 vaccine. Assay: immunoSEQ multiplex PCR; the TCRdb copy retains only in-frame clones and omits some. The repertoire includes 110,000 to 150,000 clones, 93% of them detected once, and about 9.1% sits in the top ten. The V gene lost 3 bases and the J gene lost 7 bases, with 9 bases spanning the gap. From germline, CDR1 is SGHAT and CDR2 FQNNGV. The CDR3 runs 12 residues. V is TRBV11-2 and J is TRBJ1-2, with a tentative D call TRBD1 (5 bases). This receptor was obtained from an adult in good health. The sample consisted of peripheral blood, taken on day 0 of AZD1222 vaccination. The CDR3 nucleotides read TGTGCCAGCAGCTTGGGGGGTTTTGGCTACACCTTC. It is translated as CASSLGGFGYTF.